This is a list of T cell receptor beta chains from one sample in a study of T cell responses to AZD1222 COVID-19 vaccine. Sequencing used immunoSEQ multiplex PCR; TCRdb keeps in-frame clones, though not all of them. Of around 160,000 clones listed, 90% to 95% are singletons. The sequences come from peripheral blood, collected on day 0 of AZD1222 vaccination. Every receptor here comes from an adult in good health. Each CDR3 is given without its conserved first and last residue.

>TRBV5-8|9|TRBJ2-1
ATQGRAEQF
>TRBV2|11|TRBJ1-5
ASRIADNQPQH
>TRBV18|11|TRBJ1-2
ASSQGTGYGYT
>TRBV3-1/TRBV3-2|13|TRBJ2-7
ASSTASGGPYEQY
>TRBV10-2|14|TRBJ2-7
ASGYDRDLLSYEQY
>TRBV30|10|TRBJ1-1
AWSVTALRAF
>TRBV11-2|11|TRBJ2-3
ASSSDGADTQY
>TRBV9|13|TRBJ1-5
ASSPGRNSNQPQH
>TRBV4-2|12|TRBJ1-2
ASSLRQGEDEIK
>TRBV30|13|TRBJ2-1
AWSVGGAGSNEQF
>TRBV24-1|11|TRBJ2-1
ATSADRNNEQF
>TRBV13|15|TRBJ2-1
ASSLGGLRQGNDEQF
>TRBV6-4|12|TRBJ2-1
ASSALAGVNEQF
>TRBV7-9|10|TRBJ1-1
ASNLGDGKAF
>TRBV10-3|12|TRBJ1-2
AIRAGTQLSGYT
>TRBV29-1|11|TRBJ1-1
SVDRGSNTEAF
>TRBV20-1|9|TRBJ2-7
SASPVDEQY
>TRBV20-1|12|TRBJ1-3
SASTGWPGNTIY
>TRBV15|12|TRBJ2-2
ATSTGLGPGELF